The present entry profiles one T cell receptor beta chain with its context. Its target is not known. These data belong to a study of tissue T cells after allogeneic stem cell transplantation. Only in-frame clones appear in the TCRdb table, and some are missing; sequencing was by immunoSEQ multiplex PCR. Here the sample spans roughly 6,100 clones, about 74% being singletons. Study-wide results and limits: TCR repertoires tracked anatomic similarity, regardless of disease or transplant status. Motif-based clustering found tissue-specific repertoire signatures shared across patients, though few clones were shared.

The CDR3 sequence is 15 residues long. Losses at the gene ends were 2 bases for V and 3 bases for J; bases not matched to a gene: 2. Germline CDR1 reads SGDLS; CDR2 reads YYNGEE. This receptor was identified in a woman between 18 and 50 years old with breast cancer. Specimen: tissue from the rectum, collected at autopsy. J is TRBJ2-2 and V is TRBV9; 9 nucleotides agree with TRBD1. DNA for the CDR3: TGTGCCAGCAGCGTGGGGACAGGGCACACCGGGGAGCTGTTTTTT. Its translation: CASSVGTGHTGELFF.